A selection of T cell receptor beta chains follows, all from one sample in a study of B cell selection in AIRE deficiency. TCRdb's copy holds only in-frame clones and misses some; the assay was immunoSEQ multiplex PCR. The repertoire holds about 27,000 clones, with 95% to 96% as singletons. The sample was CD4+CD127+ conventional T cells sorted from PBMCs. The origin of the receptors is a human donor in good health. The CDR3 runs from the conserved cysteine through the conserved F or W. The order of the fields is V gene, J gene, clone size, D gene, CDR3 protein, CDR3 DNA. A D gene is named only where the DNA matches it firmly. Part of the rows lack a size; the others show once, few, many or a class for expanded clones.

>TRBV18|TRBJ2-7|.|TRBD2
CASSLTRGGGDEQYF
TGTGCCAGCTCTCTAACTCGGGGGGGCGGCGACGAGCAGTACTTC
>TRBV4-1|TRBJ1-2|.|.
CASSLTLRDNYGYTF
TGCGCCAGCAGCCTCACCCTCCGGGACAACTATGGCTACACCTTC
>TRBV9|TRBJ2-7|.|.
CASSVGRGLSYEQYF
TGTGCCAGCAGCGTAGGGAGGGGGCTTTCCTACGAGCAGTACTTC
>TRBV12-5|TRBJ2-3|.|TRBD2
CASGLVRGGAVDTQYF
TGTGCTAGTGGTTTGGTACGCGGGGGGGCGGTGGATACGCAGTATTTT
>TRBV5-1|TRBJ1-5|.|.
CASSLEGVSNQPQHF
TGCGCCAGCAGCTTGGAGGGTGTTAGCAATCAGCCCCAGCATTTT
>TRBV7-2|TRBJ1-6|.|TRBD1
CASSSTGESPLHF
TGTGCCAGCAGCTCTACAGGGGAATCACCCCTCCACTTT
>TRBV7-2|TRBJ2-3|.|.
CASSPRGGDTQYF
TGTGCCAGCAGCCCAAGGGGGGGGGATACGCAGTATTTT
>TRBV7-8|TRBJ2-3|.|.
CASSLDRVPSSTDTQYF
TGTGCCAGCAGCTTAGACAGAGTCCCGTCTAGCACAGATACGCAGTATTTT
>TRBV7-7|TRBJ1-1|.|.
CASSLSKNTEAFF
TGTGCCAGCAGCTTATCCAAGAACACTGAAGCTTTCTTT
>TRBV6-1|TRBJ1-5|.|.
CASSAGVSNQPQHF
TGTGCCAGCAGTGCAGGCGTTAGCAATCAGCCCCAGCATTTT
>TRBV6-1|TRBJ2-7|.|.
CASTVAEQYF
TGTGCCAGCACAGTAGCCGAGCAGTACTTC
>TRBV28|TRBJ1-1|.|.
CASSTQGFTEAFF
TGTGCCAGCAGCACCCAGGGCTTCACTGAAGCTTTCTTT
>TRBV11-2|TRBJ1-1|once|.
CASSLDRGARRAFF
TGTGCCAGCAGCTTAGATCGGGGGGCGCGTCGAGCTTTCTTT
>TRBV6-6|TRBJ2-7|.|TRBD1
CASSYGQATYEQYF
TGTGCCAGCAGTTACGGACAGGCTACCTACGAGCAGTACTTC
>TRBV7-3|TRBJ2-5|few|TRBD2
CASSLGAGVQETQYF
TGTGCCAGCAGCTTAGGGGCGGGGGTCCAAGAGACCCAGTACTTC
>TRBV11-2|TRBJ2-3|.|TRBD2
CASSLGVAGGTDTQYF
TGTGCCAGCAGCTTAGGAGTAGCGGGAGGCACAGATACGCAGTATTTT
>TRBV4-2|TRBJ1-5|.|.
CASSPSGVLGNQPQHF
TGTGCCAGCAGCCCTTCAGGGGTCTTGGGCAATCAGCCCCAGCATTTT
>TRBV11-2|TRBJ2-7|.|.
CASRRGGQVDEQYF
TGTGCCAGCAGGAGGGGGGGCCAGGTTGACGAGCAGTACTTC
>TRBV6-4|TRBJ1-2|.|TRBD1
CASSRTGGDYGYTF
TGTGCCAGCAGTCGGACAGGGGGTGACTATGGCTACACCTTC
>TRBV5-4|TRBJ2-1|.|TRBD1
CASSPFMRDRFGQGWQFF
TGTGCCAGCAGCCCCTTCATGAGGGATCGTTTCGGACAGGGTTGGCAGTTCTTC
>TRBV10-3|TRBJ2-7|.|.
CAISELQPSYEQYF
TGTGCCATCAGTGAGTTACAGCCGAGCTACGAGCAGTACTTC
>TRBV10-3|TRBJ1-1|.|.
CAISDGTEAFF
TGTGCCATCAGTGACGGAACTGAAGCTTTCTTT
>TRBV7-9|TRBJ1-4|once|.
CASSRGRQNNEKLFF
TGTGCCAGCAGCCGCGGGCGGCAGAATAATGAAAAACTGTTTTTT
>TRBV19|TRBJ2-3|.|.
CASGMGKSSTDTQYF
TGTGCCAGCGGGATGGGCAAATCTAGCACAGATACGCAGTATTTT
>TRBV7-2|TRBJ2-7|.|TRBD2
CASSRGGLSGEQYF
TGTGCCAGCAGCCGCGGGGGGCTATCGGGCGAGCAGTACTTC
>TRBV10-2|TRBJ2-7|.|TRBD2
CASRRGSGGDYEQYF
TGCGCCAGCAGGAGGGGTAGCGGGGGGGACTACGAGCAGTACTTC
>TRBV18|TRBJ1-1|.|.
CASSPRGLSGFGAEAFF
TGTGCCAGCTCACCACGCGGCTTGTCGGGTTTTGGCGCTGAAGCTTTCTTT
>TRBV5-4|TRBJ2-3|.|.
CASSLAASETQYF
TGTGCCAGCAGCTTGGCGGCTAGCGAAACGCAGTATTTT